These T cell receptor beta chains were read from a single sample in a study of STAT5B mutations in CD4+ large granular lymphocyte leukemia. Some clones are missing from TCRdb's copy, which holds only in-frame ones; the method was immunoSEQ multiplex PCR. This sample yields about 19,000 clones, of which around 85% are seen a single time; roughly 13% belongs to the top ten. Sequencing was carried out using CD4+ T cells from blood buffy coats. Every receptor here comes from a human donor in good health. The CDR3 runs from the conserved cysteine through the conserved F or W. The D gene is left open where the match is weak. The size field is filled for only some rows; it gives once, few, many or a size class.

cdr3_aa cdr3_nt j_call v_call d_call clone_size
CASSRYMNTEAFF TGTGCCAGCAGCAGATATATGAACACTGAAGCTTTCTTT TRBJ1-1 TRBV2 - once
CASTRGFFSYEQYF TGTGCCAGCACCCGAGGGTTCTTCTCCTACGAGCAGTACTTC TRBJ2-7 TRBV6-5 - -
CASSLGGISGNTIYF TGTGCCAGCAGCTTGGGTGGTATCTCTGGAAACACCATATATTTT TRBJ1-3 TRBV5-4 - -
CASSGTGEGYTF TGTGCCAGCAGTGGGACAGGGGAAGGCTACACCTTC TRBJ1-2 TRBV6-5 TRBD1 -
CASRRGQETQYF TGTGCCAGCAGGCGGGGACAAGAGACCCAGTACTTC TRBJ2-5 TRBV13 - -
CASATGAGELFF TGTGCCAGCGCCACCGGGGCGGGGGAGCTGTTTTTT TRBJ2-2 TRBV11-3 - -
CASSLSQGGTYEQYF TGTGCCAGCAGCTTATCCCAGGGAGGGACCTACGAGCAGTACTTC TRBJ2-7 TRBV7-8 TRBD2 -
CASSGSGRAYEQYF TGTGCCAGCAGTGGTAGCGGGAGGGCCTACGAGCAGTACTTC TRBJ2-7 TRBV6-1 TRBD2 -
CASSRQLNTEAFF TGTGCCAGCAGCAGACAGCTGAACACTGAAGCTTTCTTT TRBJ1-1 TRBV7-8 - few
CASGVGGPGYEQYF TGCGCCAGCGGGGTAGGGGGACCCGGCTACGAGCAGTACTTC TRBJ2-7 TRBV5-1 - -
CASSSGLAVGELFF TGTGCCAGCAGCTCGGGACTAGCGGTCGGGGAGCTGTTTTTT TRBJ2-2 TRBV7-8 TRBD2 -
CASSLLTHPNQPQHF TGTGCCAGCAGTTTATTGACGCACCCCAATCAGCCCCAGCATTTT TRBJ1-5 TRBV28 - -
CASSPTGVRNTIYF TGTGCCAGCAGTCCGACAGGGGTGAGAAACACCATATATTTT TRBJ1-3 TRBV2 TRBD1 once
CASSPREGSLYEQYF TGTGCCAGCAGCCCGCGAGAGGGGAGCCTCTACGAGCAGTACTTC TRBJ2-7 TRBV9 - -
CASSFTDSPGNTIYF TGCGCCAGCAGCTTTACTGACAGCCCTGGAAACACCATATATTTT TRBJ1-3 TRBV5-1 - -
CASSPKQTENYGYTF TGTGCCAGCTCACCAAAACAGACAGAGAACTATGGCTACACCTTC TRBJ1-2 TRBV18 - once
CASSPQPVPQETQYF TGTGCCAGCTCACCACAACCCGTACCGCAAGAGACCCAGTACTTC TRBJ2-5 TRBV18 - -
CASSFWASEAFF TGTGCCAGCAGCTTTTGGGCCTCTGAAGCTTTCTTT TRBJ1-1 TRBV11-2 - -
CAWSFTAGEQYF TGTGCCTGGAGTTTCACTGCGGGGGAGCAGTACTTC TRBJ2-7 TRBV30 - -
CAISESLGGRAYNEQFF TGTGCCATCAGTGAGTCGCTCGGCGGGAGGGCCTACAATGAGCAGTTCTTC TRBJ2-1 TRBV10-3 TRBD2 -
CASSEAGNIQYF TGTGCCAGCAGTGAAGCCGGAAACATTCAGTACTTC TRBJ2-4 TRBV2 - -
CASSFRDIDGYTF TGCGCCAGCAGTTTCCGGGACATAGATGGCTACACCTTC TRBJ1-2 TRBV5-1 - -
CSVRQGGGNTEAFF TGCAGCGTAAGACAGGGGGGTGGGAACACTGAAGCTTTCTTT TRBJ1-1 TRBV29-1 TRBD1 -
CASSYTRNSYEQYF TGTGCCAGCAGTTACACTAGAAACTCCTACGAGCAGTACTTC TRBJ2-7 TRBV6-5 - once
CASSIRGVSNQPQHF TGTGCCAGTAGTATACGGGGCGTAAGCAATCAGCCCCAGCATTTT TRBJ1-5 TRBV19 - -
CASREGGGNYGYTF TGTGCCAGCAGGGAGGGAGGGGGGAACTATGGCTACACCTTC TRBJ1-2 TRBV2 - -
CASSLETGARYEQYF TGTGCCAGCAGCTTAGAGACAGGGGCCCGATACGAGCAGTACTTC TRBJ2-7 TRBV7-9 TRBD1 -
CASSLGHKNTEAFF TGTGCCAGCAGCTTAGGACACAAAAACACTGAAGCTTTCTTT TRBJ1-1 TRBV5-5 - -
CASRLAGVETGELFF TGTGCCAGCAGACTAGCGGGAGTAGAGACCGGGGAGCTGTTTTTT TRBJ2-2 TRBV5-6 TRBD2 -
CASSGNRRPSYNEQFF TGTGCCAGCAGTGGGAATCGCCGGCCCTCCTACAATGAGCAGTTCTTC TRBJ2-1 TRBV25-1 - -
CASSSRDRSDGYTF TGTGCCAGCTCAAGCCGGGACAGGAGCGATGGCTACACCTTC TRBJ1-2 TRBV18 TRBD1 -
CASSLVGTELSYEQYF TGTGCCAGCAGCTTAGTCGGTACAGAACTCTCCTACGAGCAGTACTTC TRBJ2-7 TRBV7-2 - -
CASSETRHVTYSNQPQHF TGTGCCAGCAGTGAAACCCGACACGTAACTTATAGCAATCAGCCCCAGCATTTT TRBJ1-5 TRBV6-1 - -
CASTADLGRTDTQYF TGTGCCAGTACCGCGGATTTAGGGCGGACAGATACGCAGTATTTT TRBJ2-3 TRBV19 - -
CASSIEREVYNEQFF TGTGCCAGTAGTATAGAGCGGGAGGTCTACAATGAGCAGTTCTTC TRBJ2-1 TRBV19 TRBD2 -
CSVELRDSNVYEQYF TGCAGCGTTGAACTTCGGGACAGTAACGTCTACGAGCAGTACTTC TRBJ2-7 TRBV29-1 TRBD1 -
CSVGGAYGYTF TGCAGCGTTGGAGGGGCCTATGGCTACACCTTC TRBJ1-2 TRBV29-1 - -
CASSGTVTNYGYTF TGTGCCAGCTCGGGGACAGTAACTAACTATGGCTACACCTTC TRBJ1-2 TRBV27 TRBD1 once
CASSRERTYEQYF TGTGCCAGCAGCCGCGAGCGGACCTACGAGCAGTACTTC TRBJ2-7 TRBV7-9 - -